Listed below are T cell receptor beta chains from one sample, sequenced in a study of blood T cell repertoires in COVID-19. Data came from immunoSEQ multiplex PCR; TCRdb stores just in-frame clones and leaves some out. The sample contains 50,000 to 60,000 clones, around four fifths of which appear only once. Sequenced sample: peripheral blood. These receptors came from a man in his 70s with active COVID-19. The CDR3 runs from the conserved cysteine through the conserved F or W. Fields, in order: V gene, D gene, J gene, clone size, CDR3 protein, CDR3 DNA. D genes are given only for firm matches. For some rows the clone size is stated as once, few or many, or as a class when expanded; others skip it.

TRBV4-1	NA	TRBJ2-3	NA	CASSQGRPNTDTQYF	TGCGCCAGCAGCCAAGGGAGGCCGAACACAGATACGCAGTATTTT
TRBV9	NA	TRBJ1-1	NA	CASSSIGQRSEAFF	TGTGCCAGCAGCTCTATCGGACAGAGATCTGAAGCTTTCTTT
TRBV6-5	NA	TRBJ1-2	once	CASKLQEAGDYGYTF	TGTGCCAGCAAACTTCAAGAGGCCGGGGACTATGGCTACACCTTC
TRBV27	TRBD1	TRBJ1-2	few	CASSLTGTGGNYGYTF	TGTGCCAGCAGTTTAACCGGGACAGGGGGTAACTATGGCTACACCTTC
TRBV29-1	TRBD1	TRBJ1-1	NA	CSGSPGTGDTEAFF	TGCAGCGGATCCCCCGGGACAGGGGACACTGAAGCTTTCTTT
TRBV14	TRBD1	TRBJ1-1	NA	CASSPWTGRVDTEAFF	TGTGCCAGCAGCCCCTGGACAGGGAGGGTGGACACTGAAGCTTTCTTT
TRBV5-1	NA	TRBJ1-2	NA	CASSLAQENGYTF	TGCGCCAGCAGCTTGGCACAGGAAAATGGCTACACCTTC
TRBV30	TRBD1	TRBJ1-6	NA	CAWSEIGTGINSPLHF	TGTGCCTGGAGTGAGATAGGGACAGGGATTAATTCACCCCTCCACTTT
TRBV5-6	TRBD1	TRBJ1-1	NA	CASSLDRGYTEAFF	TGTGCCAGCAGCTTGGACAGGGGATACACTGAAGCTTTCTTT
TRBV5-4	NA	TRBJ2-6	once	CASSQPLARFSSGANVLTF	TGTGCCAGCAGCCAGCCGTTAGCCAGATTCAGCTCTGGGGCCAACGTCCTGACTTTC
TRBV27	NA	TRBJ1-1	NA	CASSPRGYTEAFF	TGTGCCAGCAGCCCCAGGGGTTACACTGAAGCTTTCTTT
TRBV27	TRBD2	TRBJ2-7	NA	CASSFPGGFEQYF	TGTGCCAGCAGTTTCCCGGGGGGTTTCGAGCAGTACTTC
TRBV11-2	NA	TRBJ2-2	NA	CASSLVSNTGELFF	TGTGCCAGCAGCTTAGTATCCAACACCGGGGAGCTGTTTTTT
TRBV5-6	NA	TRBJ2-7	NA	CASLGGVNNEQYF	TGTGCCAGCCTAGGGGGGGTAAACAACGAGCAGTACTTC
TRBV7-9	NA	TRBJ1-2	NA	CASSAAQGAGYTF	TGTGCCAGCAGCGCAGCCCAGGGTGCTGGCTACACCTTC
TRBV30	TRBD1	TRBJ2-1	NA	CAWGQGTGNEQFF	TGTGCCTGGGGACAGGGGACGGGCAATGAGCAGTTCTTC
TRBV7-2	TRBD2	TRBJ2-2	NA	CASSLVSSGGGELFF	TGTGCCAGCAGCTTAGTGTCTAGCGGGGGCGGGGAGCTGTTTTTT